A selection of T cell receptor beta chains follows, all from one sample in a study of OX40 agonist ivuxolimab in advanced cancers. TCRdb keeps only in-frame clones here, not all; method: immunoSEQ multiplex PCR. The sample lists approximately 91,000 clones, approximately 89% occurring once. Source: CD4+ or CD8+ T cells sorted from blood, taken in a trial of the OX40 agonist ivuxolimab. The receptors here all came from an adult with an advanced solid tumor such as melanoma, head and neck, liver or kidney cancer. CDR3s include the opening cysteine and the closing phenylalanine or tryptophan.

v_gene	j_gene	CDR3aa
TRBV5-1	TRBJ2-1	CASMKRAGQGASYNEQFF
TRBV10-1	TRBJ1-1	CASSESGVNQAFF
TRBV28	TRBJ1-1	CATRFGRLNTEAFF
TRBV4-3	TRBJ2-1	CASSQAASGRYNEQFF
TRBV6-5	TRBJ1-1	CASSEGQRYTEAFF
TRBV5-1	TRBJ2-7	CASSLASGSTYEQYF
TRBV25-1	TRBJ2-4	CASSAWTSGRGNIQYF
TRBV11-3	TRBJ1-5	CASSLASNQPQHF
TRBV29-1	TRBJ1-5	CSVVSGGWGQPQHF
TRBV7-8	TRBJ2-5	CASSSRTHSETQYF
TRBV7-7	TRBJ2-2	CASSQSTPGGSTGELFF
TRBV30	TRBJ1-1	CAWAGQQGVDTEAFF
TRBV6-5	TRBJ2-3	CASTPGQPSTDTQYF
TRBV27	TRBJ2-3	CASRPTGRSDTQYF
TRBV28	TRBJ2-7	CASRTVYEQYF
TRBV7-3	TRBJ2-7	CASSLSSGISYEQYF
TRBV28	TRBJ2-1	CASSFGQANNEQFF
TRBV7-8	TRBJ2-2	CASSPRQGNGELFF
TRBV25-1	TRBJ2-3	CASSESPLTDTQYF
TRBV11-3	TRBJ2-5	CASSFSWQKETQYF
TRBV5-8	TRBJ1-2	CASSVTVRGYTF
TRBV10-3	TRBJ2-3	CAISELAGGLDTQYF
TRBV5-4	TRBJ1-1	CASSLRQPNTEAFF
TRBV10-2	TRBJ2-1	CASSSGLYNEQFF
TRBV30	TRBJ2-5	CAWSYGASGSGETQYF
TRBV6-1	TRBJ2-4	CASSGQIRAKNIQYF
TRBV11-2	TRBJ2-1	CASSLGSNRHNEQFF
TRBV30	TRBJ1-1	CAWSDGSEAFF
TRBV6-5	TRBJ2-5	CASSYGQTFQETQYF
TRBV6-6	TRBJ2-5	CASRRDWPFGTQYF
TRBV15	TRBJ1-2	CATSGTGRGYTF
TRBV5-1	TRBJ1-4	CASSLDRGNEKLFF
TRBV2	TRBJ2-3	CASRLGLAGEADTQYF
TRBV7-9	TRBJ2-3	CASSAGVGQGRADTQYF
TRBV25-1	TRBJ2-2	CASSPRAGELFF
TRBV6-5	TRBJ2-2	CASSYGLAGNTGELFF
TRBV6-1	TRBJ1-1	CASSEDFRGTEAFF
TRBV2	TRBJ2-2	CASTEVLGDTGELFF
TRBV7-2	TRBJ2-3	CASSFTDTQYF
TRBV27	TRBJ2-3	CASRRRQGTSGSPPDTQYF
TRBV13	TRBJ1-2	CASSMTRRSYGYTF
TRBV6-5	TRBJ2-3	CASSSTADTQYF
TRBV29-1	TRBJ1-1	CSGKRGFNTEAFF
TRBV2	TRBJ2-2	CASSDRVWTGELFF
TRBV6-5	TRBJ1-5	CASSYRRDGNQPQHF
TRBV25-1	TRBJ2-7	CASSDNGDWTGEQYF
TRBV10-3	TRBJ2-4	CAIIFAGGIHIQYF
TRBV19	TRBJ1-2	CASKEEGLPNYGYTF
TRBV28	TRBJ1-2	CASSTGQGNYGYTF
TRBV6-5	TRBJ2-6	CASSLGLSGANVLTF
TRBV5-1	TRBJ1-4	CASSPGGTGGDEKLFF
TRBV6-5	TRBJ1-2	CASRDWRGFGTF
TRBV2	TRBJ2-6	CASVSYSGANVLTF